The 10 T cell receptor beta chains in this list originate from one sample, sequenced in a study of T cell repertoires in cytomegalovirus infection. For these receptors, no antigen is known. Each CDR3 protein is one row after TCRdb ran MiXCR on the reads. The sample lists about 400,000 distinct CDR3 sequences, about 35% seen once, with approximately 13% in the top ten. The sequenced sample was cultured PBMCs, obtained from culture after CMV antigen stimulation. The receptors here all came from a human donor in good health (CMV status not recorded). Some clones in this sample may be carry-over from other donors' samples.

The chain employs TRBV11-2 and TRBJ2-7; D gene uncertain. CDR1 and CDR2 (germline): SGHAT, FQNNGV. CDR3 size: 14 residues. Trimming left V 0 bases short and J 2 bases short, with 8 bases between. The CDR3 spells CASSLDPGAYEQYV. The CDR3 region has the DNA TGTGCCAGCAGCTTAGATCCAGGCGCCTACGAGCAGTACGTC.

This clonotype came up many times. CDR3 region: CASRRRTGVPWETQYF. CDR3 nucleotides: TGTGCCAGCAGGCGTCGGACAGGCGTGCCCTGGGAGACCCAGTACTTC. The rearrangement links TRBV28 to TRBJ2-5; 7 bases match TRBD1. Losses at the gene ends were 6 bases for V and 5 bases for J; bases not matched to a gene: 15. CDR3 length: 16 residues. Germline assignment: CDR1 MDHEN and CDR2 SYDVKM. The full variable domain, with the rest looked up from reference TRBV28 and TRBJ2-5, is DVKVTQSSRYLVKRTGEKVFLECVQDMDHENMFWYRQDPGLGLRLIYFSYDVKMKEKGDIPEGYSVSREKKERFSLILESASTNQTSMYLCASRRRTGVPWETQYFGPGTRLLVL.

This clonotype has a handful of counts. The chain couples TRBV7-9 to TRBJ2-5; TRBD2 agrees at 10 bases. The germline V gene has CDR1 SEHNR and CDR2 FQNEAQ (reference sequence). The J segment lost 5 bases and the V segment lost 4 bases, leaving 7 bases of the junction unmatched. The CDR3 runs to 15 residues. DNA for the CDR3: TGTGCCAGCAGCTACGGCCTAGCGGGAGTTGAGACCCAGTACTTC. Its protein product is CASSYGLAGVETQYF.

This clonotype has just one count. The chain employs TRBV29-1 and TRBJ2-7, with no clear D. The CDR3 consists of 12 residues. V was cut by 1 base and J by 0 bases, with 4 bases left in between. The germline CDR1 and CDR2 sequences are SQVTM and ANQGSEA. CDR3 sequence: CSVEADSYEQYV. The CDR3 bases are TGCAGCGTTGAAGCAGACTCCTACGAGCAGTACGTC.

The chain couples TRBV7-2 to TRBJ2-4; D gene unclear. Trimming stripped 5 bases from V and 0 bases from J, with 8 bases between. The CDR3 has 14 residues. Germline V CDR1 and CDR2: SGHTA, FQGNSA. The CDR3 region is CASSELLAKNIQYF. The CDR3 coding sequence is TGTGCCAGCAGCGAACTTTTAGCCAAAAACATTCAGTACTTC.

The genes are TRBV7-2 and TRBJ2-3; 12 nucleotides agree with TRBD2. Trimming took 4 bases from V and 0 from J; bases not matched to a gene: 8. The CDR3 contains 18 residues. From germline, CDR1 is SGHTA and CDR2 FQGNSA. The chain's CDR3 is CASSYPSGRATSTDTQYF. The CDR3 DNA is TGTGCCAGCAGCTACCCTAGCGGGAGGGCCACTAGCACAGATACGCAGTATTTT.

This clonotype was recorded a few times. This rearrangement joins TRBV7-8 to TRBJ1-2; D unclear. Per the germline V gene, CDR1 is SGHVS and CDR2 is FQNEAQ. This CDR3 is 14 amino acids long. The V gene lost 1 base and the J gene lost 8 bases, with 14 bases spanning the gap. CDR3 amino acids: CASSLGSGLGGYTF. The DNA for the CDR3 is TGTGCCAGCAGCTTAGGTTCCGGGCTCGGAGGCTACACCTTC. Looking up the rest from reference TRBV7-8 and TRBJ1-2 gives the full variable domain: GAGVSQSPRYKVAKRGQDVALRCDPISGHVSLFWYQQALGQGPEFLTYFQNEAQLDKSGLPSDRFFAERPEGSVSTLKIQRTQQEDSAVYLCASSLGSGLGGYTFGSGTRLTVV.

The rearrangement uses TRBV29-1 and TRBJ2-1; TRBD2 matches at 8 bases. Germline assignment: CDR1 SQVTM and CDR2 ANQGSEA. Losses at the gene ends were 3 bases for V and 10 bases for J; bases not matched to a gene: 5. CDR3 length: 12 residues. The CDR3 region has the DNA TGCAGCGTTGAGCTAGCGGGCCAAGAGCAGTTCTTC. The encoded protein is CSVELAGQEQFF.

This clonotype was observed at least ten times. The CDR3 bases are TGTGCCAGCAGCTTAGCGGTCCCGGGACAGGGGGCGTTCGAGCAGTACTTC. It codes for CASSLAVPGQGAFEQYF. This sequence joins TRBV7-6 and TRBJ2-7; TRBD1 aligns across 12 bases. The CDR3 contains 17 residues. V was clipped by 0 bases and J by 6 bases; unmatched bases: 9. CDR1 and CDR2 (germline): SGHVS, FNYEAQ.

This clonotype was found a few times. This chain connects TRBV5-6 to TRBJ2-7; 7 bases are shared with TRBD2. Germline loops: CDR1 SGHDT, CDR2 YYEEEE. CDR3 size: 15 residues. The trim removed 4 bases at V and 3 bases at J, leaving 10 bases unmatched. This CDR3 reads CASSHGSGGSYEQYF. DNA for the CDR3: TGTGCCAGCAGCCACGGAAGTGGCGGGAGCTACGAGCAGTACTTC.